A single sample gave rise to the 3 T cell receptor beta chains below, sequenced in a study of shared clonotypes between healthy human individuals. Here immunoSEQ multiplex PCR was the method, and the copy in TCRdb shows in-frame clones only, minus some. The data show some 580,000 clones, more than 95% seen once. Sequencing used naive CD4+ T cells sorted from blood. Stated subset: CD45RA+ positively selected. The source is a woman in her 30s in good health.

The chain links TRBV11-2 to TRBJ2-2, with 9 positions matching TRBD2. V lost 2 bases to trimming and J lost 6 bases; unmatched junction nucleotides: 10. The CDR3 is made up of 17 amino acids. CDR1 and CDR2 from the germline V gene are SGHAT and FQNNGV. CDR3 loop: CASSLSPAGGPAGELFF. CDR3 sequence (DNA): TGTGCCAGCAGCTTATCTCCTGCGGGAGGGCCGGCCGGGGAGCTGTTTTTT.

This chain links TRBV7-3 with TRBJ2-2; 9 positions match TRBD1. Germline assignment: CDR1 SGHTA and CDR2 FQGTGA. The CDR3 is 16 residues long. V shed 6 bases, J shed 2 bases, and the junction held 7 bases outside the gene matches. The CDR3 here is CASSPLGQGNTGELFF. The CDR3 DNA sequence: TGTGCCAGCAGTCCCCTGGGACAGGGAAACACCGGGGAGCTGTTTTTT.

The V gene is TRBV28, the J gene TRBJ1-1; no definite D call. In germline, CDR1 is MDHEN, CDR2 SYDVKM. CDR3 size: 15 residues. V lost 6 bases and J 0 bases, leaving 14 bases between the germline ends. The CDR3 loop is CASSPSWPMNTEAFF. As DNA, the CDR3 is TGTGCCAGCAGCCCCTCGTGGCCGATGAACACTGAAGCTTTCTTT.